This TCR beta chain came from a study of cytomegalovirus exposure and HLA in healthy donors. Broader study findings: In an earlier analysis, about 87% or about 30%: the productive usage of most TCR beta V segments. Analysis performed later showed TCR beta chains linked to HLA being more clonally expanded than equally common others. Later work associated more than 15,000 TCR beta sequences with HLA alleles at 0.05 false discovery rate. Excluded were some V segments that proved indistinguishable, including TRBV6-2 and TRBV6-3.

The CDR3 is 13 residues long. V shed 2 bases, J shed 10 bases, and the junction held 3 bases outside the gene matches. Germline-derived CDR1 and CDR2 are WNHNN and SYGVQD (reference sequence). Turning to this clone: No antigen is known for it.

13 Jbeta primers and 60 Vbeta primers were used for the PCR. Sequencing used immunoSEQ multiplex PCR; TCRdb keeps in-frame clones, though not all of them. Recorded for this sample: about 130,000 clones. The receptor's source is a middle-aged man in good health and CMV-seronegative. The chain recombines TRBV10-1 with TRBJ2-3, with TRBD2 matching 10 bases. Sample: PBMCs. In DNA, the CDR3 is TGCGCCAGCAGTGAGACTAGCGGGAAGGCGCAGTATTTT. As protein: CASSETSGKAQYF.